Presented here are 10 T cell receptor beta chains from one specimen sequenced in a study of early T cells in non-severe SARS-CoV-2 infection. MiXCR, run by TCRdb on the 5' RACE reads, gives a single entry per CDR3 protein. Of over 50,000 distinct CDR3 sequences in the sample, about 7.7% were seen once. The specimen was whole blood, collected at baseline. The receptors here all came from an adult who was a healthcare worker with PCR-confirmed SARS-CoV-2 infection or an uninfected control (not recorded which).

CDR3 sequence reads: CASSPPFPSNEQFF. The CDR3 nucleotides read TGTGCCAGCTCACCCCCTTTCCCCAGCAATGAGCAGTTCTTC. The V call is TRBV18, the J call TRBJ2-1, with unresolved D. Trimming removed 3 bases at V and 6 bases at J, with 12 bases between. The CDR3 spans 14 residues. Germline V CDR1 and CDR2: KGHSH, LQKENI.

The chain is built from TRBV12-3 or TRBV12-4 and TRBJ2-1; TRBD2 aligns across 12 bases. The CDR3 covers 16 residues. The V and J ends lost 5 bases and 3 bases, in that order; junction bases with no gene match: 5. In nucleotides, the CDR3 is TGTGCCAGCAGTCGGCTGGGACTAGCGGGCTACAATGAGCAGTTCTTC. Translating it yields CASSRLGLAGYNEQFF.

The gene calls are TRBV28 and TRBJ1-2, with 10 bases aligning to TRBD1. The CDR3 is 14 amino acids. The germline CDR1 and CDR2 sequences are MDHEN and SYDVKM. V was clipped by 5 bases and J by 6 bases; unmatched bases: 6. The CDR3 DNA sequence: TGTGCCAGCAGTCCCGGGACAGGGGCCCATGGCTACACCTTC. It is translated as CASSPGTGAHGYTF.

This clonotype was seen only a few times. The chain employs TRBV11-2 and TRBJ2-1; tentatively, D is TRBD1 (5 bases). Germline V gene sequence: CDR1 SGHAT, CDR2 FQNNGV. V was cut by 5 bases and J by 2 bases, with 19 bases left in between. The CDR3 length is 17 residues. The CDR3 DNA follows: TGTGCCAGCAGCATAGGGGTAGGCGACTCAGCCTACAATGAGCAGTTCTTC. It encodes CASSIGVGDSAYNEQFF.

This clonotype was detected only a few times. In DNA, the CDR3 is TGTGCCAGCAGCTTCTTTCTGAACACTGAAGCTTTCTTT. This sequence encodes CASSFFLNTEAFF. The V call is TRBV7-2, the J call TRBJ1-1; D is ambiguous. The CDR3 covers 13 residues. CDR1 is SGHTA and CDR2 is FQGNSA in the germline V gene. The germline V and J ends were trimmed by 3 bases and 0 bases, with 5 bases remaining between them. Variable domain in full (rest from reference TRBV7-2 and TRBJ1-1): GAGVSQSPSNKVTEKGKDVELRCDPISGHTALYWYRQSLGQGLEFLIYFQGNSAPDKSGLPSDRFSAERTGGSVSTLTIQRTQQEDSAVYLCASSFFLNTEAFFGQGTRLTVV.

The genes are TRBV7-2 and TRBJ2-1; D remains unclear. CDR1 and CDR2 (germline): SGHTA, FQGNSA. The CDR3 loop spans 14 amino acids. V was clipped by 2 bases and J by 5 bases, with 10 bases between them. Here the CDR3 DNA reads TGTGCCAGCAGCTTACCGCCAAGGAACAATGAGCAGTTCTTC. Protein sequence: CASSLPPRNNEQFF.

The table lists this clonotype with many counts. The CDR3 protein is CSVGHGGLNEQFF. The CDR3 DNA reads TGCAGCGTGGGACACGGAGGACTCAATGAGCAGTTCTTC. The V gene is TRBV29-1, the J gene TRBJ2-1, with TRBD1 as a possible D gene (6 bases). The V end lost 6 bases, the J end lost 6 bases, and 15 bases lay between the germline ends. The CDR3 has 13 amino acids. Germline V gives CDR1 SQVTM, CDR2 ANQGSEA.

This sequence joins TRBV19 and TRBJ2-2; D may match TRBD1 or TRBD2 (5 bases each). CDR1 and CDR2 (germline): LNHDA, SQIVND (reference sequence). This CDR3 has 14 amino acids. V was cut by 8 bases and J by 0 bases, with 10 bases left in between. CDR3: CASRDGTNTGELFF. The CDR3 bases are TGTGCCAGTCGGGACGGGACGAACACCGGGGAGCTGTTTTTT.

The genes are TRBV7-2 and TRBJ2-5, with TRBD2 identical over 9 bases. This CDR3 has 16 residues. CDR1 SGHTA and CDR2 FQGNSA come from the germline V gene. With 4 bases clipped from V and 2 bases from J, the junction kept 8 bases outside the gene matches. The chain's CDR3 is CASSSRTSARQETQYF. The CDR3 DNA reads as TGTGCCAGCAGCTCCCGGACTAGCGCGAGGCAAGAGACCCAGTACTTC.

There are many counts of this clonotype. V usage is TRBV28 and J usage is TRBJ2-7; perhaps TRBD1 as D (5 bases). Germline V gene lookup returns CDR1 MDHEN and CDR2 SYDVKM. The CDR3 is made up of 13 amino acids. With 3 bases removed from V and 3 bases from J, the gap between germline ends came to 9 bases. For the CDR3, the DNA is TGTGCCAGCAGTTTCTGGCAGGGCTACGAGCAGTACTTC. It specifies CASSFWQGYEQYF.